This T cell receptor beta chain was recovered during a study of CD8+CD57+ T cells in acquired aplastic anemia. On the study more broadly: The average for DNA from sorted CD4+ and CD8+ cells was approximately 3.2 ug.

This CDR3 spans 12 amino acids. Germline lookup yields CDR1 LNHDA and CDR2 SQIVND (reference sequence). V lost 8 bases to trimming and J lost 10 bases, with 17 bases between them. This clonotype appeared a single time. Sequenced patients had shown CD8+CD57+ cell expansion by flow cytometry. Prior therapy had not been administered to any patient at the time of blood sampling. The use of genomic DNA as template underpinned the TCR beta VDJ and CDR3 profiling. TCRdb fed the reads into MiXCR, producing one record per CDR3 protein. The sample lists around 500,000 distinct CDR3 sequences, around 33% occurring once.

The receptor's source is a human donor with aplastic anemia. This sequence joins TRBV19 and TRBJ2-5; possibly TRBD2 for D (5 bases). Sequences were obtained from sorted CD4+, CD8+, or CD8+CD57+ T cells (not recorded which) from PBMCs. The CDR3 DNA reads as TGTGCCAGTTCGGAGGCAGGACTGGACCAGTACTTC. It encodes CASSEAGLDQYF.